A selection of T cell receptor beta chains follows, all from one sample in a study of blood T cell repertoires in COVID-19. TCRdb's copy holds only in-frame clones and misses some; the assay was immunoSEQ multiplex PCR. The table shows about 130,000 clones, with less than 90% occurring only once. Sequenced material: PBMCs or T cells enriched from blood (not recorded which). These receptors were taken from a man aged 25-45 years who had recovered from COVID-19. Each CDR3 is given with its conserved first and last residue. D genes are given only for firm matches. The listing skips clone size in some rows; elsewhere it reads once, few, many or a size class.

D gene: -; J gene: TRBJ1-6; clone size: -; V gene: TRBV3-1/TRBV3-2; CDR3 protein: CASSQGTNSPLHF; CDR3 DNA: TGTGCCAGCAGTCAAGGGACAAATTCACCCCTCCACTTT
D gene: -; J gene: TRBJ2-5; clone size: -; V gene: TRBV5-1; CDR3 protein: CASSLGRGETQYF; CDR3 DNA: TGCGCCAGCAGCTTGGGACGCGGAGAGACCCAGTACTTC
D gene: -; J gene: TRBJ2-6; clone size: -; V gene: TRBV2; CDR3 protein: CASSEESGANVLTF; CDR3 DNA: TGTGCCAGCAGTGAGGAGTCTGGGGCCAACGTCCTGACTTTC
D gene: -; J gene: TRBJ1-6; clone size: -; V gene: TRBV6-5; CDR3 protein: CASSAKGDGNSPLHF; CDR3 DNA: TGTGCCAGCAGCGCTAAGGGGGATGGGAATTCACCCCTCCACTTT
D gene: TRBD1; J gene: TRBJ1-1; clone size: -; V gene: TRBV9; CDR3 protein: CASSVGTENTEAFF; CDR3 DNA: TGTGCCAGCAGCGTTGGGACAGAGAACACTGAAGCTTTCTTT
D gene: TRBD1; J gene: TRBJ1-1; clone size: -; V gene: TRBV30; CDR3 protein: CAWSVTLGGQGNTEAFF; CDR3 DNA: TGTGCCTGGAGTGTAACCCTTGGTGGACAGGGGAATACGGAAGCTTTCTTT
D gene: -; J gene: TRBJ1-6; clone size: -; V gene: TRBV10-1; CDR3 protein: CARLQGIRANSPLHF; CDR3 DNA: TGCGCCAGACTACAGGGAATTCGGGCTAATTCACCCCTCCACTTT
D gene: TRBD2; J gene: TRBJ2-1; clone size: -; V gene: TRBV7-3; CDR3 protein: CASSLTTSGYNEQFF; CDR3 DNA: TGTGCCAGCAGCTTAACAACTAGCGGCTACAATGAGCAGTTCTTC
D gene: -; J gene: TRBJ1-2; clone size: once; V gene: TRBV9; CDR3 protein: CASSWRPQGQSNYGYTF; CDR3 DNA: TGTGCCAGCAGCTGGAGGCCACAGGGACAAAGTAACTATGGCTACACCTTC
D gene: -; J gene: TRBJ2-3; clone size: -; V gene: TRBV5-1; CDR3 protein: CASSSTVNTDTQYF; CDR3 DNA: TGCGCCAGCAGCAGTACAGTCAACACAGATACGCAGTATTTT
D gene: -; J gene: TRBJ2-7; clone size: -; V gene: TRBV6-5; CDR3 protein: CASSYQGLPAYEQYF; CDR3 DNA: TGTGCCAGCAGTTATCAAGGACTCCCGGCCTACGAGCAGTACTTC
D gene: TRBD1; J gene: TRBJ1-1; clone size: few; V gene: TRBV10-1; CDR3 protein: CASSDQGTGEAFF; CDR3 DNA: TGCGCCAGCAGTGACCAGGGGACAGGGGAAGCTTTCTTT
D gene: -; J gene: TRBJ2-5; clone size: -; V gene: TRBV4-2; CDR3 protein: CASSQVAGQETQYF; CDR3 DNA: TGTGCCAGCAGCCAAGTAGCCGGCCAAGAGACCCAGTACTTC
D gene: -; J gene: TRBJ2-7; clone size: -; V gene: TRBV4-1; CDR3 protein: CASSLERDEQYF; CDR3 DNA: TGCGCCAGCAGCCTTGAGCGGGACGAGCAGTACTTC
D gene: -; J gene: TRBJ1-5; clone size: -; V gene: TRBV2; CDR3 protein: CATGRRQYSNQPQHF; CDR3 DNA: TGTGCCACCGGGCGCCGACAGTATAGCAATCAGCCCCAGCATTTT
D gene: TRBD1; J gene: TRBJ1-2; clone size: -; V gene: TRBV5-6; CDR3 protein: CASRGQGASGYTF; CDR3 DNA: TGTGCCAGCAGGGGACAGGGTGCTTCGGGCTACACCTTC
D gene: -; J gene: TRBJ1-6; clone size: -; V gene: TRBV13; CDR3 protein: CASSLGGLGRLESPLHF; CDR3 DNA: TGTGCCAGCAGCTTAGGTGGACTAGGCCGCCTAGAATCACCCCTCCACTTT
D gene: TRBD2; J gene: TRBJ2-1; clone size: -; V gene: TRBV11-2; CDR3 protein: CASRVSGSSYNEQFF; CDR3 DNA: TGTGCCAGCAGGGTTAGCGGGAGCTCCTACAATGAGCAGTTCTTC
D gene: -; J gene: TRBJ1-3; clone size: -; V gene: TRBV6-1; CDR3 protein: CASSEGWGVGSGNTIYF; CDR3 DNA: TGTGCCAGCAGTGAAGGATGGGGGGTGGGCTCTGGAAACACCATATATTTT
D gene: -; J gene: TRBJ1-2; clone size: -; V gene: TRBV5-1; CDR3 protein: CASSLGDTNYGYTF; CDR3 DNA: TGCGCCAGCAGCTTGGGGGACACCAACTATGGCTACACCTTC
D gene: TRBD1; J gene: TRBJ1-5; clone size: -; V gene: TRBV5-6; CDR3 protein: CASSLGDRGNNQPQHF; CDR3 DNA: TGTGCCAGCAGCTTGGGGGACAGGGGGAACAATCAGCCCCAGCATTTT
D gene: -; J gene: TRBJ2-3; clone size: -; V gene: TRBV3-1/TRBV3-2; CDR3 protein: CASSQDTEVFTDTQYF; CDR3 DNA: TGTGCCAGCAGCCAAGACACAGAAGTATTCACAGATACGCAGTATTTT
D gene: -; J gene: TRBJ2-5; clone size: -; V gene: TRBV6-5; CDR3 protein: CASSYSVQETQYF; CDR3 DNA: TGTGCCAGCAGTTATTCGGTCCAAGAGACCCAGTACTTC
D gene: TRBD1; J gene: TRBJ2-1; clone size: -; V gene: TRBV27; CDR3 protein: CASRTGAYNEQFF; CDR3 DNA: TGTGCCAGCAGAACAGGGGCCTACAATGAGCAGTTCTTC
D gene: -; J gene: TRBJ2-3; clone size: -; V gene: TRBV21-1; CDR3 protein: CASSKEGADRFSVASTDTQYF; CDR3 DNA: TGTGCCAGCAGCAAAGAGGGTGCAGACAGGTTTTCGGTAGCTAGCACAGATACGCAGTATTTT
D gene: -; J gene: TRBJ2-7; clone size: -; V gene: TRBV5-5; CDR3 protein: CASSLEDRYEQYF; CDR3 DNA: TGTGCCAGCAGCTTGGAGGACAGATACGAGCAGTACTTC
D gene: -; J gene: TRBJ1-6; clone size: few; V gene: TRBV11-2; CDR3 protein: CASSLGGAEGSPLHF; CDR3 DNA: TGTGCCAGCAGCTTAGGAGGGGCGGAGGGGTCACCCCTCCACTTT
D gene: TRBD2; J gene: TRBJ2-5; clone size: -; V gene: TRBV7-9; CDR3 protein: CAIQRTSEETQYF; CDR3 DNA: TGTGCCATCCAGCGGACTAGCGAAGAGACCCAGTACTTC
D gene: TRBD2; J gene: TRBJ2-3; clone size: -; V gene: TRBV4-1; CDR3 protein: CASSQGAGGGVSTDTQYF; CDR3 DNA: TGCGCCAGCAGCCAAGGAGCGGGAGGGGGAGTTAGCACAGATACGCAGTATTTT
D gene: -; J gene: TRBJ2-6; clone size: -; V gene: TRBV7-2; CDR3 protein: CASSSGKGGVLSGANVLTF; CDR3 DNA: TGTGCCAGCAGCTCGGGGAAGGGTGGGGTCCTCTCTGGGGCCAACGTCCTGACTTTC
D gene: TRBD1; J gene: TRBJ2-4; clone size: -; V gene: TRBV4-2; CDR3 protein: CASSPRDRENIQYF; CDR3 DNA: TGTGCCAGCAGCCCCAGGGACAGGGAAAACATTCAGTACTTC
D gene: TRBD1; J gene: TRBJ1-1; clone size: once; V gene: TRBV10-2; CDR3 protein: CASKPGQVFASNTEAFF; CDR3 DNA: TGCGCCAGCAAACCTGGACAGGTTTTTGCGTCTAACACTGAAGCTTTCTTT
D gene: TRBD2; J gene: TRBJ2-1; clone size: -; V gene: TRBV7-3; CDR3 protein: CASSSGLAGYNEQFF; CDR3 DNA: TGTGCCAGCAGCTCCGGACTAGCGGGTTACAATGAGCAGTTCTTC
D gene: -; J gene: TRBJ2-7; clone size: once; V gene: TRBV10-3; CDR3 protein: CAISGASVLYEQYF; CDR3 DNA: TGTGCCATCAGTGGCGCTAGCGTTCTATACGAGCAGTACTTC
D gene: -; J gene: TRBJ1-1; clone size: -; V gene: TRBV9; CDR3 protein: CASSVVGQTNTEAFF; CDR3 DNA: TGTGCCAGCAGCGTAGTTGGACAGACGAACACTGAAGCTTTCTTT